The rows below give T cell receptor beta chains drawn from one sample of a study of neurological immune-mediated disorders. From the 5' RACE reads, TCRdb called clonotypes with MiXCR, one entry per CDR3 protein. The sample lists tens of thousands of distinct CDR3 sequences; 3% to 4% were seen once. Material: PBMCs. The receptors were sampled from a woman aged 45 to 65 with multiple sclerosis. Both conserved end residues are part of each CDR3. The order of the fields is V gene, J gene, CDR3 protein.

V gene: TRBV7-2; J gene: TRBJ2-3; CDR3 protein: CASSLVGGTDTQYF
V gene: TRBV20-1; J gene: TRBJ2-1; CDR3 protein: CSASSRGGSHGYNEQFF
V gene: TRBV12-3/TRBV12-4; J gene: TRBJ1-4; CDR3 protein: CASSRYRGEKLFF
V gene: TRBV9; J gene: TRBJ2-7; CDR3 protein: CASSVAGRGAYEQYF
V gene: TRBV7-2; J gene: TRBJ1-1; CDR3 protein: CASSLEGQGAVTEAFF
V gene: TRBV20-1; J gene: TRBJ2-7; CDR3 protein: CSARELLAGTDEQYF
V gene: TRBV24-1; J gene: TRBJ2-2; CDR3 protein: CATSGSGGANTGELFF
V gene: TRBV10-3; J gene: TRBJ2-7; CDR3 protein: CAISEGSTAAEQYF
V gene: TRBV27; J gene: TRBJ1-6; CDR3 protein: CASKRVAELNSPLHF
V gene: TRBV5-1; J gene: TRBJ2-1; CDR3 protein: CASSLGEVGGNEQFF
V gene: TRBV9; J gene: TRBJ2-5; CDR3 protein: CASSVDVDVFGRETQYF
V gene: TRBV7-2; J gene: TRBJ2-7; CDR3 protein: CASSQATIQAAVYF
V gene: TRBV7-2; J gene: TRBJ2-3; CDR3 protein: CASSLNGGGTDTQYF
V gene: TRBV7-2; J gene: TRBJ1-5; CDR3 protein: CASSFGHGGGSNQPQHF
V gene: TRBV4-3; J gene: TRBJ1-6; CDR3 protein: CASSQDRSSPLHF
V gene: TRBV7-6; J gene: TRBJ2-3; CDR3 protein: CASSFGGGATDTQYF
V gene: TRBV5-5; J gene: TRBJ1-5; CDR3 protein: CASSPEGQGHQPQHF
V gene: TRBV5-6; J gene: TRBJ2-5; CDR3 protein: CASSLKNRAETQYF
V gene: TRBV5-1; J gene: TRBJ1-2; CDR3 protein: CASSLDRQGGYGYTF
V gene: TRBV27; J gene: TRBJ2-1; CDR3 protein: CASSLKYNEQFF
V gene: TRBV6-5; J gene: TRBJ2-5; CDR3 protein: CASSPTVTETQYF
V gene: TRBV29-1; J gene: TRBJ2-3; CDR3 protein: CSVEVPDRAPDTQYF
V gene: TRBV3-1; J gene: TRBJ1-1; CDR3 protein: CASSRFNTEAFF
V gene: TRBV2; J gene: TRBJ1-5; CDR3 protein: CASRDTGGRQPQHF
V gene: TRBV7-2; J gene: TRBJ2-7; CDR3 protein: CASSLEARTTYEQYF
V gene: TRBV2; J gene: TRBJ1-6; CDR3 protein: CASSESQESPLHF